Shown below are 15 T cell receptor beta chains from a single sample sequenced in a study of cytomegalovirus exposure and HLA in healthy donors. The PCR was carried out with 60 Vbeta primers and 13 Jbeta primers. Using immunoSEQ multiplex PCR, the repertoire was profiled, and TCRdb retains in-frame clones only, with some absent. The sample lists 85,000 to 130,000 clones; around four fifths were seen once. The sequencing sample was made of PBMCs. The receptors come from a man aged 50-60 years in good health and CMV-seronegative.

The chain has TRBV7-8 and TRBJ1-5; 8 bases fit TRBD1. J gave up 2 bases and V 5 bases, and 2 bases lay outside the gene matches. The CDR3 sequence is 14 residues long. Per germline, CDR1 SGHVS and CDR2 FQNEAQ. The CDR3 coding sequence is TGTGCCAGCAGCCCGGGACAGGGCAATCAGCCCCAGCATTTT. It is translated as CASSPGQGNQPQHF.

The chain has TRBV5-1 and TRBJ2-5, with no clear D. The V and J ends lost 0 bases and 3 bases respectively, with 6 bases between them. Germline-derived CDR1 and CDR2 are SGHRS and YFSETQ. This CDR3 region has 13 residues. CDR3 sequence reads: CASSLEAEETQYF. The CDR3 nucleotides are TGCGCCAGCAGCTTGGAGGCGGAAGAGACCCAGTACTTC.

The chain links TRBV9 to TRBJ1-5; 7 nucleotides line up with TRBD1. Per germline, CDR1 SGDLS and CDR2 YYNGEE. The CDR3 runs to 15 residues. The V gene end was trimmed by 3 bases and the J gene end by 0 bases; junction bases not matched to a gene: 3. In DNA form, the CDR3 reads TGTGCCAGCAGCGAGGGGGCGGGTAGCAATCAGCCCCAGCATTTT. Amino acids: CASSEGAGSNQPQHF.

This clone was recorded once. The chain is built from TRBV7-6 and TRBJ1-5, with TRBD1 matching over 8 bases. Trimming removed 5 bases from V and 4 bases from J; junction bases left unmatched: 7. Germline V CDR1 and CDR2: SGHVS, FNYEAQ. The CDR3 consists of 15 residues. CDR3 coding DNA: TGTGCCAGCAGCCCACAGGGGGTTCGGAATCAGCCCCAGCATTTT. It specifies CASSPQGVRNQPQHF.

The gene calls are TRBV11-2 and TRBJ1-2; D remains ambiguous. Between the trimmed V and J ends, which lost 5 bases and 5 bases, there was a span of 12 bases. Germline V CDR1 and CDR2: SGHAT, FQNNGV. The CDR3 is 13 residues long. The CDR3 nucleotides are TGTGCCAGCAGCCCCTGGAGGGAGTATGGCTACACCTTC. This encodes CASSPWREYGYTF.

V gene TRBV4-2 combines with J gene TRBJ2-1, with 11 bases fitting TRBD2. V was pared by 0 bases and J by 4 bases, with 2 bases of the junction left unmatched. The CDR3 loop spans 16 amino acids. In germline, CDR1 is LGHNA, CDR2 YNFKEQ. The CDR3 coding sequence is TGTGCCAGCAGCCAAGATACTAGCGGGGGATACAATGAGCAGTTCTTC. Translated, it gives CASSQDTSGGYNEQFF.

V and J are TRBV7-2 and TRBJ2-3, with 15 bases aligning to TRBD2. V shed 3 bases, J shed 5 bases, and the junction held 12 bases outside the gene matches. The CDR3 extends over 19 amino acids. The germline CDR1 and CDR2 sequences are SGHTA and FQGNSA. CDR3 nucleotides: TGTGCCAGCAGCTTCTTCCCCCGGACTAGCGGGGGGGTGAGAGATACGCAGTATTTT. This gives the protein CASSFFPRTSGGVRDTQYF.

This chain uses TRBV5-1 with TRBJ2-5, with 7 positions matching TRBD2. The length of the CDR3 is 15 residues. CDR1 SGHRS and CDR2 YFSETQ come from the germline V gene. Germline trimming cut 8 bases from V and 5 bases from J; bases unmatched to any gene: 15. CDR3 amino acids: CASLRGDGGRETQYF. The CDR3 DNA is TGCGCCAGTCTACGGGGGGACGGGGGAAGGGAGACCCAGTACTTC.

The chain uses TRBV28 and TRBJ2-3; no firm D call. With 7 bases removed from V and 2 bases from J, the gap between germline ends came to 16 bases. The germline V gene has CDR1 MDHEN and CDR2 SYDVKM. CDR3 length: 15 amino acids. CDR3 bases: TGTGCCAGCACCTTATTGCGGCGCCCCACAGATACGCAGTATTTT. It is translated as CASTLLRRPTDTQYF.

This clone turned up a few times. The rearrangement uses TRBV9 and TRBJ1-1; 10 positions agree with TRBD1. The V gene's germline CDR1 is SGDLS and CDR2 YYNGEE. J was trimmed by 3 bases and V by 3 bases; bases with no gene match: 2. This CDR3 contains 14 residues. In DNA form, the CDR3 reads TGTGCCAGCAGCGGGACAGGGGGATACACTGAAGCTTTCTTT. Translated, it gives CASSGTGGYTEAFF.

Only one count was recorded for this clone. V usage is TRBV19 and J usage is TRBJ1-4, with D unclear. The CDR3 loop spans 16 amino acids. CDR1 and CDR2 from the germline V gene are LNHDA and SQIVND (reference sequence). V was cut by 4 bases and J by 8 bases, with 20 bases left in between. The CDR3 DNA is TGTGCCAGTAGTAAAAGTGCGGTGCGTCAGCGCGAAAAACTGTTTTTT. This encodes CASSKSAVRQREKLFF.

This clone was observed a few times. The chain links TRBV10-3 to TRBJ1-1, with TRBD1 as a possible D gene (5 bases). From germline, CDR1 is ENHRY and CDR2 SYGVKD. V was trimmed by 2 bases and J by 2 bases, leaving 15 bases between them. The CDR3 runs 16 residues. The CDR3 protein is CAISEGEGQGNTEAFF. The CDR3 nucleotides read TGTGCCATCAGTGAGGGGGAGGGCCAGGGAAACACTGAAGCTTTCTTT.

The chain carries TRBV7-2 and TRBJ2-1, with D tentatively TRBD2 (6 bases). The germline V gene has CDR1 SGHTA and CDR2 FQGNSA. Trimming removed 8 bases at V and 4 bases at J, with 15 bases between. The CDR3 runs to 14 residues. In DNA form, the CDR3 reads TGTGCCAGCGGCCAGCGGGCGGGGTACAATGAGCAGTTCTTC. This sequence encodes CASGQRAGYNEQFF.

The chain employs TRBV30 and TRBJ2-5; TRBD1 aligns across 8 bases. The end of the DNA fits TRBJ2-7 better, so the J call may be wrong. This CDR3 has 14 residues. The germline gives CDR1 GTSNPN, CDR2 SVGIG (reference sequence). CDR3 DNA sequence: TGTGCCTGGAGTCCACAGGGGGTACGGCACGAGCAGTACTTC. Translation: CAWSPQGVRHEQYF.

This clone was seen more than once but under ten times. V usage is TRBV5-1 and J usage is TRBJ2-5; weak D call: TRBD1 (5 bases). Germline assignment: CDR1 SGHRS and CDR2 YFSETQ. The ends were cut back, 1 base at V and 5 bases at J, with 15 bases in the middle. The CDR3 is made up of 15 amino acids. The CDR3 DNA sequence: TGCGCCAGCAGCTTGTCAGGGCACAGGTCGGAGACCCAGTACTTC. Translation gives CASSLSGHRSETQYF.